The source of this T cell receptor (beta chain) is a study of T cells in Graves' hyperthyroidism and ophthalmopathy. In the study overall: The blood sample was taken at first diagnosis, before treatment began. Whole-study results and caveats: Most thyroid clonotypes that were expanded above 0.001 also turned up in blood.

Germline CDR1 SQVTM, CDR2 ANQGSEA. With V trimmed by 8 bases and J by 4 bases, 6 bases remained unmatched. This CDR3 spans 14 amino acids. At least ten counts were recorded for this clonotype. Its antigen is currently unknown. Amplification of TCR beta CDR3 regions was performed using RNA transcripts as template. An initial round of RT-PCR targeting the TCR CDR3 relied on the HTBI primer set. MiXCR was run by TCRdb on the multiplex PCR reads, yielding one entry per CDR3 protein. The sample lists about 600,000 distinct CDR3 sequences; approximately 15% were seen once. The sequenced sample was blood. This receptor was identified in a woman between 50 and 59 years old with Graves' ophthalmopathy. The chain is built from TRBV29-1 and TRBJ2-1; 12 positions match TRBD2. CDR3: CSFTGLAGYNEQFF. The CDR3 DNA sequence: TGCAGCTTTACCGGACTAGCGGGATACAATGAGCAGTTCTTC.